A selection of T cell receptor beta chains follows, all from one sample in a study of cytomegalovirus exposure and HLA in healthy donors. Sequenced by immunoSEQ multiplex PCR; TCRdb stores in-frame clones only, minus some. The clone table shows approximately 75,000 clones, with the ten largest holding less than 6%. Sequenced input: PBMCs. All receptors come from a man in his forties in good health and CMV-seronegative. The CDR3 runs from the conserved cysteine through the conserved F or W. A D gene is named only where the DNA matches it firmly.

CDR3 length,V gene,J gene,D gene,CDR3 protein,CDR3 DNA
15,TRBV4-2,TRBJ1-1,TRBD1,CASSQDLAGGTEAFF,TGTGCCAGCAGCCAAGATCTTGCAGGGGGGACTGAAGCTTTCTTT
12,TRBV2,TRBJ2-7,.,CASSEVYYEQYF,TGTGCCAGCAGTGAAGTCTACTACGAGCAGTACTTC
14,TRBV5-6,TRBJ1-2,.,CASSLVHSNYGYTF,TGTGCCAGCAGCTTGGTGCACAGTAACTATGGCTACACCTTC
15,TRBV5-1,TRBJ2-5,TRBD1,CASTPGTGPQETQYF,TGCGCCAGCACCCCCGGGACAGGCCCTCAAGAGACCCAGTACTTC
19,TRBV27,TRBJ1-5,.,CASSLSKRTATYSNQPQHF,TGTGCCAGCAGTTTATCGAAGAGGACAGCTACATATAGCAATCAGCCCCAGCATTTT
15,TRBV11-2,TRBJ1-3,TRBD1,CASSLKTGPGNTIYF,TGTGCCAGCAGCTTAAAGACAGGGCCTGGAAACACCATATATTTT
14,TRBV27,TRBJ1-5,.,CASRRATSNQPQHF,TGTGCCAGCAGGCGCGCAACTAGCAATCAGCCCCAGCATTTT
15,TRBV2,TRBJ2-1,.,CASSWRTNSYNEQFF,TGTGCCAGCAGTTGGAGAACTAACTCCTACAATGAGCAGTTCTTC
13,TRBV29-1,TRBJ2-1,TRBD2,CSALGGDGNEQFF,TGCAGCGCCCTGGGGGGGGATGGCAATGAGCAGTTCTTC
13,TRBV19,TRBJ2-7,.,CASSRQDSYEQYF,TGTGCCAGTAGTAGACAGGACTCCTACGAGCAGTACTTC
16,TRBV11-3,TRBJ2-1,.,CASSLRGASSYNEQFF,TGTGCCAGCAGCTTACGGGGGGCAAGCTCCTACAATGAGCAGTTCTTC
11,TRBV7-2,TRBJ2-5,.,CASSWGGTQYF,TGTGCCAGCAGCTGGGGCGGGACCCAGTACTTC
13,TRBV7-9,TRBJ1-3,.,CASSFVIGNTIYF,TGTGCCAGCAGCTTCGTAATTGGAAACACCATATATTTT
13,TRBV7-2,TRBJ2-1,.,CASSLSSRLEQFF,TGTGCCAGCAGCTTAAGTTCGCGGCTAGAGCAGTTCTTC
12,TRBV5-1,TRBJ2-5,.,CASNAGSETQYF,TGCGCCAGCAATGCAGGGTCAGAGACCCAGTACTTC
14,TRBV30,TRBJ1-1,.,CAWSRGNMNTEAFF,TGTGCCTGGTCCCGCGGGAACATGAACACTGAAGCTTTCTTT
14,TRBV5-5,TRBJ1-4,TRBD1,CASSTTGGSEKLFF,TGTGCCAGCAGCACCACAGGGGGCTCTGAAAAACTGTTTTTT
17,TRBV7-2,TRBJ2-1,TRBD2,CASSPTSGGPTYNEQFF,TGTGCCAGCAGCCCGACTAGCGGGGGGCCAACCTACAATGAGCAGTTCTTC
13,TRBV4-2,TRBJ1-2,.,CASSQDEGYGYTF,TGTGCCAGCAGCCAAGACGAGGGCTATGGCTACACCTTC
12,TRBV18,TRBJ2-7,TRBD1,CASSRQGYEQYF,TGTGCCAGCTCACGACAGGGGTACGAGCAGTACTTC
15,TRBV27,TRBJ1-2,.,CASNSRGGSGYGYTF,TGTGCCAGCAATTCTCGCGGGGGCTCGGGCTATGGCTACACCTTC
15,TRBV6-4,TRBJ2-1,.,CASSDGTGEVNEQFF,TGTGCCAGCAGTGACGGGACGGGAGAAGTCAATGAGCAGTTCTTC
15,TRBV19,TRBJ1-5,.,CASSIVLVGNQPQHF,TGTGCCAGTAGCATAGTACTAGTGGGCAATCAGCCCCAGCATTTT
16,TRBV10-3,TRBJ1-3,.,CAISESGGFSGNTIYF,TGTGCCATCAGTGAGTCGGGGGGATTCTCTGGAAACACCATATATTTT
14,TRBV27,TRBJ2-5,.,CASMGLGGQETQYF,TGTGCCAGCATGGGTTTGGGGGGCCAAGAGACCCAGTACTTC
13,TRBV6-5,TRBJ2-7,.,CASSLTEYYEQYF,TGTGCCAGCAGTCTGACAGAATACTACGAGCAGTACTTC
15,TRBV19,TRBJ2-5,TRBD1,CASSIMVTGGETQYF,TGTGCCAGTAGTATTATGGTGACAGGGGGTGAGACCCAGTACTTC
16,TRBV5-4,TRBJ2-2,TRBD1,CASSTPGQANTGELFF,TGTGCCAGCAGTACACCGGGACAGGCGAACACCGGGGAGCTGTTTTTT
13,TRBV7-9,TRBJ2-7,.,CASSFPVPYEQYF,TGTGCCAGCAGCTTCCCAGTTCCCTACGAGCAGTACTTC
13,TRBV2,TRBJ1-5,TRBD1,CARGTGGNQPQHF,TGTGCCAGAGGGACAGGGGGCAATCAGCCCCAGCATTTT
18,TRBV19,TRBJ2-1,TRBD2,CASSIWGSGRGDNNEQFF,TGTGCCAGTAGTATTTGGGGTAGCGGGAGGGGAGATAACAATGAGCAGTTCTTC
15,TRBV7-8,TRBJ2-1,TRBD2,CASSSLLRLAGGQVF,TGTGCCAGCAGCTCCCTCTTGCGACTAGCGGGGGGGCAGGTCTTC
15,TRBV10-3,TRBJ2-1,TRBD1,CAISRLGQGTNEQFF,TGTGCCATCAGTCGGCTCGGACAGGGGACTAATGAGCAGTTCTTC
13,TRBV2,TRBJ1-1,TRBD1,CASRSTGPLEAFF,TGTGCCAGCAGGTCGACAGGGCCCCTGGAAGCTTTCTTT
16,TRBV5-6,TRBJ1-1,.,CASSPVNGAGNTEAFF,TGTGCCAGCAGCCCCGTGAATGGCGCAGGGAACACTGAAGCTTTCTTT
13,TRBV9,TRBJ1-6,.,CASSVGAYSPLHF,TGTGCCAGCAGCGTAGGAGCCTATTCACCCCTCCACTTT
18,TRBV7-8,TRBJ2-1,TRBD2,CASSFQKELAGGHNWGFF,TGTGCCAGCAGCTTCCAGAAAGAACTAGCGGGAGGCCATAACTGGGGGTTCTTC
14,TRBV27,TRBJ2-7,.,CASSLSHRNYEQYF,TGTGCCAGCAGTTTATCCCACAGAAATTACGAGCAGTACTTC
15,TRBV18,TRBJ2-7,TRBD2,CASSQTSGSRYEQYF,TGTGCCAGCTCACAAACTAGCGGGAGTCGATACGAGCAGTACTTC
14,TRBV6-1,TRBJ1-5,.,CASTEGGGNQPQHF,TGTGCCAGCACCGAAGGGGGGGGCAATCAGCCCCAGCATTTT
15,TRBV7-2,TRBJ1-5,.,CASSSPASSNQPQRF,TGTGCCAGCAGCTCCCCGGCGTCCAGCAATCAGCCCCAGCGTTTT